Below, 30 T cell receptor beta chains from the same sample are listed, as sequenced in a study of T-cell memory formation after mild COVID-19. MiXCR, run by TCRdb on the 5' RACE reads, gives a single entry per CDR3 protein. The repertoire includes hundreds of thousands of distinct CDR3 sequences, roughly 15% of them detected once, and approximately 3.6% sits in the top ten. Input material: PBMCs or a T cell subset sorted from them (not recorded which). These receptors were collected from a young man who had mild COVID-19 (a few samples of this study predate the infection). Cell type and time point are not known.

This clonotype turned up a few times. V and J are TRBV4-1 and TRBJ1-3; D possibly corresponds to TRBD1 (5 bases). Trimming left V 10 bases short and J 4 bases short, with 8 bases between. The CDR3 loop spans 11 amino acids. Germline-derived CDR1 and CDR2 are MGHRA and YSYEKL. CDR3 region: CATYRGNTIYF. CDR3 coding DNA: TGCGCCACTTACAGGGGAAACACCATATATTTT.

This clonotype was seen only a few times. The CDR3 DNA reads as TGTGCCAGCAGCCCATCAGGGCGCGACACTGAAGCTTTCTTT. Its translation is CASSPSGRDTEAFF. The rearrangement joins TRBV7-2 to TRBJ1-1, with a weak D call TRBD1 (5 bases). Germline values: CDR1 SGHTA, CDR2 FQGNSA. The V end was cut by 5 bases, the J end by 3 bases, with 13 bases between. CDR3 length equals 14 residues.

The CDR3 DNA is TGTGCCAGCTCAAACGACTTGAACACTGAAGCTTTCTTT. Translation gives CASSNDLNTEAFF. The chain recombines TRBV18 with TRBJ1-1; D is unclear. The CDR3 covers 13 residues. The V gene's germline CDR1 is KGHSH and CDR2 LQKENI. Trimming shortened V by 5 bases and J by 0 bases, and 7 bases separated the two germline ends.

The chain employs TRBV4-3 and TRBJ1-2, with a tentative D call TRBD1 (5 bases). The CDR3 is made up of 13 amino acids. V was trimmed by 1 base and J by 7 bases, leaving 10 bases between them. Germline V CDR1 and CDR2: LGHNA, YSLEER. CDR3 in amino acids: CASSQAGASGYTF. Here the CDR3 DNA reads TGCGCCAGCAGCCAAGCTGGGGCGTCTGGCTACACCTTC.

This clonotype was recorded many times. The genes are TRBV20-1 and TRBJ1-2, with D maybe TRBD1 (5 bases). With 6 bases removed from V and 0 bases from J, the gap between germline ends came to 14 bases. Per germline, CDR1 DFQATT and CDR2 SNEGSKA (reference sequence). CDR3 length equals 14 residues. The CDR3 loop is CSAPEGITNYGYTF. The DNA for the CDR3 is TGCAGTGCGCCGGAGGGGATTACTAACTATGGCTACACCTTC.

This sequence joins TRBV5-1 and TRBJ1-2, with 8 bases fitting TRBD1. CDR3 length: 14 amino acids. The germline CDR1 and CDR2 sequences are SGHRS and YFSETQ. V shed 0 bases and J 7 bases; nucleotides not matched to a gene: 5. The CDR3 here is CASSLGTGLSGYTF. The CDR3 nucleotides are TGCGCCAGCAGCTTGGGGACAGGGTTATCTGGCTACACCTTC. Filled out from reference TRBV5-1 and TRBJ1-2, the complete variable domain reads KAGVTQTPRYLIKTRGQQVTLSCSPISGHRSVSWYQQTPGQGLQFLFEYFSETQRNKGNFPGRFSGRQFSNSRSEMNVSTLELGDSALYLCASSLGTGLSGYTFGSGTRLTVV.

This clonotype was recorded many times. The rearrangement links TRBV5-1 to TRBJ2-5; unclear D gene. Trimming cost V 0 bases and J 1 base, with 4 bases left between them. Germline CDR1 reads SGHRS; CDR2 reads YFSETQ. The CDR3 runs to 13 residues. CDR3 DNA: TGCGCCAGCAGCTTGGGGAGCCAAGAGACCCAGTACTTC. It yields the protein CASSLGSQETQYF. Filled out from reference TRBV5-1 and TRBJ2-5, the complete variable domain reads KAGVTQTPRYLIKTRGQQVTLSCSPISGHRSVSWYQQTPGQGLQFLFEYFSETQRNKGNFPGRFSGRQFSNSRSEMNVSTLELGDSALYLCASSLGSQETQYFGPGTRLLVL.

This chain links TRBV10-2 with TRBJ2-3, with D unresolved. Trimming shortened V by 0 bases and J by 4 bases, and 2 bases separated the two germline ends. Looked up from germline, CDR1 is WSHSY and CDR2 is SAAADI. The CDR3 has 12 residues. The DNA for the CDR3 is TGCGCCAGCAGTGAGTCGTCAGATACGCAGTATTTT. It specifies CASSESSDTQYF.

The DNA of the CDR3 is TGTGCCAGCAGCCCGCCTCAGGGGGCGAAGACTGAAGCTTTCTTT. It codes for CASSPPQGAKTEAFF. V is TRBV28 and J is TRBJ1-1; 8 bases match TRBD1. Per germline, CDR1 MDHEN and CDR2 SYDVKM. This CDR3 spans 15 amino acids. The V and J ends lost 6 bases and 5 bases, in that order; junction bases with no gene match: 11.

This chain uses TRBV20-1 with TRBJ1-5, with D hard to call. The CDR3 consists of 14 residues. Germline V lookup: CDR1 DFQATT, CDR2 SNEGSKA (reference sequence). Trimming took off 5 bases at V and 0 bases at J, with 11 bases between the two ends. The chain's CDR3 is CSAASEFSNQPQHF. The CDR3 DNA reads as TGCAGTGCTGCTTCAGAGTTTAGCAATCAGCCCCAGCATTTT.

This clonotype occurred a few times. This chain uses TRBV15 with TRBJ2-1; perhaps TRBD2 as D (7 bases). This CDR3 contains 18 residues. V lost 0 bases to trimming and J lost 0 bases, with 15 bases between them. Germline values: CDR1 LNHNV, CDR2 YYDKDF (reference sequence). CDR3 region: CATSRDPGGASSYNEQFF. Written as DNA, the CDR3 is TGTGCCACCAGCAGAGATCCTGGGGGGGCTAGCTCCTACAATGAGCAGTTCTTC.

The chain carries TRBV12-3 or TRBV12-4 and TRBJ1-3; a possible D gene is TRBD1 (6 bases). CDR3 length equals 15 residues. Deletions cut 6 bases from V and 1 base from J, with 13 bases between. The CDR3 protein is CASSKRQGSGNTIYF. The CDR3 DNA reads as TGTGCCAGCAGCAAGCGTCAGGGGTCTGGAAACACCATATATTTT.

The chain links TRBV9 to TRBJ2-5; tentatively, D is TRBD2 (6 bases). CDR1 SGDLS and CDR2 YYNGEE come from the germline V gene. This CDR3 spans 14 amino acids. V gave up 3 bases and J gave up 5 bases, with 14 bases separating them. CDR3 loop: CASSEMGGGETQYF. Written as DNA, the CDR3 is TGTGCCAGCAGCGAGATGGGGGGTGGGGAGACCCAGTACTTC.

The chain uses TRBV29-1 and TRBJ2-7; D is undetermined. The germline V gene has CDR1 SQVTM and CDR2 ANQGSEA. V was trimmed by 4 bases and J by 3 bases, leaving 13 bases between them. This CDR3 has 13 amino acids. CDR3 loop: CSVGSGRFYEQYF. The CDR3 DNA is TGCAGCGTTGGATCAGGCCGGTTCTACGAGCAGTACTTC.

This clonotype was seen a handful of times. The rearrangement joins TRBV20-1 to TRBJ2-3; D not resolved. Trimming stripped 3 bases from V and 3 bases from J, with 10 bases between. The CDR3 runs to 13 residues. Per germline, CDR1 DFQATT and CDR2 SNEGSKA (reference sequence). The CDR3 spells CSASLTTTDTQYF. As DNA, the CDR3 is TGCAGTGCTAGTCTCACTACAACAGATACGCAGTATTTT.

The V call is TRBV24-1, the J call TRBJ2-1; 8 bases align to TRBD1. The germline CDR1 and CDR2 sequences are KGHDR and SFDVKD. This CDR3 has 15 amino acids. The junction had 5 bases not matched to a gene; V was cut back by 3 bases and J by 5 bases. CDR3 protein: CATSDPGQDHNEQFF. The CDR3 coding sequence is TGTGCCACCAGTGATCCGGGACAGGACCACAATGAGCAGTTCTTC.

This clonotype occurred a few times. The genes are TRBV5-1 and TRBJ1-4; D gene uncertain. This CDR3 is 13 amino acids long. Germline CDR1 SGHRS, CDR2 YFSETQ. V lost 4 bases and J lost 6, with 10 bases in between. CDR3 sequence (DNA): TGCGCCAGCAGCCTTCTGACCGATGAAAAACTGTTTTTT. Its translation: CASSLLTDEKLFF.

This clonotype was seen a few times. The chain employs TRBV10-3 and TRBJ1-4; no clear D. The germline V gene encodes CDR1 ENHRY and CDR2 SYGVKD. The CDR3 has 13 amino acids. With 8 bases removed from V and 7 bases from J, the gap between germline ends came to 14 bases. CDR3 loop: CAISFGVSEKLFF. As DNA, the CDR3 is TGTGCCATCTCGTTCGGGGTTTCTGAAAAACTGTTTTTT.

A few counts support this clonotype. The gene calls are TRBV11-2 and TRBJ2-7; D may match TRBD1 or TRBD2 (5 bases each). Per the germline V gene, CDR1 is SGHAT and CDR2 is FQNNGV. V was shortened by 5 bases and J by 7 bases, with 18 bases between the two germline ends. This CDR3 spans 14 amino acids. CDR3 sequence: CASSPIGTIREQYF. The DNA for the CDR3 is TGTGCCAGCAGCCCTATCGGGACCATAAGGGAGCAGTACTTC.

This clonotype showed up many times. The rearrangement links TRBV5-5 to TRBJ2-1; TRBD1 matches 9 bases. CDR1 and CDR2 from the germline V gene are SGHKS and YYEKEE (reference sequence). The CDR3 totals 15 residues. J gave up 7 bases and V 4 bases, and 9 bases lay outside the gene matches. The CDR3 DNA reads as TGTGCCAGCAGCCGGACAGGACAGGGGTTTAATGAGCAGTTCTTC. Translation: CASSRTGQGFNEQFF.

V and J are TRBV12-3 or TRBV12-4 and TRBJ1-5, with 8 nucleotides matching TRBD1. V dropped 6 bases and J dropped 6; count of bases not matched to a gene: 7. The CDR3 spans 14 residues. The CDR3 DNA reads TGTGCCAGCAGCAGGACAGGGTTCAGTCAGCCCCAGCATTTT. This codes for CASSRTGFSQPQHF.

This clonotype was found a few times. This rearrangement joins TRBV7-2 to TRBJ2-7; no firm D call. This CDR3 contains 13 residues. Deletions cut 5 bases from V and 4 bases from J, with 12 bases between. The V gene's germline CDR1 is SGHTA and CDR2 FQGNSA. DNA for the CDR3: TGTGCCAGCAGCGCTCCGGGTCTATACGAGCAGTACTTC. This gives the protein CASSAPGLYEQYF.

A few counts support this clonotype. The chain couples TRBV12-3 or TRBV12-4 to TRBJ1-4; 11 positions match TRBD1. The CDR3 sequence is 15 residues long. V was clipped by 7 bases and J by 5 bases; unmatched bases: 6. For the CDR3, the DNA is TGTGCCAGCACCCCTGGGACAGGGGGGAATGAAAAACTGTTTTTT. Translated: CASTPGTGGNEKLFF.

This sequence joins TRBV3-1 and TRBJ2-3, with D unresolved. V was shortened by 1 base and J by 0 bases, with 8 bases between the two germline ends. Germline CDR1 reads LGHDT; CDR2 reads YNNKEL (reference sequence). This CDR3 spans 15 amino acids. In DNA, the CDR3 is TGTGCCAGCAGCCAAGGAGCGATGAGCACAGATACGCAGTATTTT. Protein: CASSQGAMSTDTQYF.

V usage is TRBV11-3 and J usage is TRBJ2-7, with a possible D match to TRBD2 (5 bases). Germline V lookup: CDR1 SGHNT, CDR2 YENEEA. The CDR3 length is 13 residues. Trimming removed 4 bases at V and 7 bases at J, with 14 bases between. CDR3 loop: CASSYANSGEQYF. DNA for the CDR3: TGTGCCAGCAGCTATGCGAACAGCGGAGAGCAGTACTTC.

This clonotype showed up just a few times. The rearrangement uses TRBV5-1 and TRBJ1-2; perhaps TRBD1 as D (6 bases). V gave up 4 bases and J gave up 6 bases, with 13 bases separating them. CDR1 is SGHRS and CDR2 is YFSETQ in the germline V gene. The CDR3 is 13 residues long. The CDR3 here is CASSTGGGDGYTF. CDR3 DNA sequence: TGCGCCAGCAGCACCGGAGGGGGGGATGGCTACACCTTC.

This clonotype was seen only a few times. This chain joins TRBV7-2 and TRBJ2-4; D is uncertain. The V gene lost 3 bases and the J gene lost 0 bases, with 6 bases spanning the gap. The germline V gene has CDR1 SGHTA and CDR2 FQGNSA. There are 14 residues in the CDR3. As DNA, the CDR3 is TGTGCCAGCAGCTTGATCCTAGCCAAAAACATTCAGTACTTC. This encodes CASSLILAKNIQYF.

The sample holds many counts of this clonotype. V is TRBV28 and J is TRBJ2-1; 11 positions match TRBD2. CDR1 MDHEN and CDR2 SYDVKM come from the germline V gene. The CDR3 runs to 14 residues. Unmatched junction bases numbered 7, after V lost 8 bases and J lost 7 bases. The CDR3 coding sequence is TGTGCCAGCCAAACTAGCGGGGGAAGGAATGAGCAGTTCTTC. Encoded protein: CASQTSGGRNEQFF.

This clonotype has more than one count but fewer than ten. The V call is TRBV7-6, the J call TRBJ2-3; no reliable D call. The germline V and J ends were trimmed by 6 bases and 2 bases, with 12 bases remaining between them. Per germline, CDR1 SGHVS and CDR2 FNYEAQ. This CDR3 is 14 amino acids long. This CDR3 is CASSFSAITDTQYF. The CDR3 nucleotides are TGTGCCAGCAGTTTCTCCGCGATCACAGATACGCAGTATTTT.

The rearrangement joins TRBV2 to TRBJ1-5; TRBD1 matches at 7 bases. In germline, CDR1 is SNHLY, CDR2 FYNNEI. This CDR3 has 14 amino acids. Trimming cost V 8 bases and J 4 bases; bases outside gene matches: 8. The CDR3 protein is CASGRDSRNQPQHF. The CDR3 bases are TGTGCCAGCGGCCGGGACAGCCGAAATCAGCCCCAGCATTTT.